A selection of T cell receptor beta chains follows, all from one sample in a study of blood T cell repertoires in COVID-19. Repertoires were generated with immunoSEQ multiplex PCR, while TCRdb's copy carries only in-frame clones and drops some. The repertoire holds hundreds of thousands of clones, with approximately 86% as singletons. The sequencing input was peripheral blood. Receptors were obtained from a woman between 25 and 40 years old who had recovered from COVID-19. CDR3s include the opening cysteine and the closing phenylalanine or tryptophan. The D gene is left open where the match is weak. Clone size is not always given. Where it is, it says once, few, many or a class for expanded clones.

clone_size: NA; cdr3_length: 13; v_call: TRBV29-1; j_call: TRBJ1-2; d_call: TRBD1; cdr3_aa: CSVGTGTGARYTF; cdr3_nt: TGCAGCGTAGGTACCGGGACAGGGGCTCGCTACACCTTC
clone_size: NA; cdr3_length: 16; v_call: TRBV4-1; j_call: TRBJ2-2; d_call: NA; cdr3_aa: CASSQDSSGVTGELFF; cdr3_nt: TGCGCCAGCAGCCAAGATAGTTCCGGGGTCACCGGGGAGCTGTTTTTT
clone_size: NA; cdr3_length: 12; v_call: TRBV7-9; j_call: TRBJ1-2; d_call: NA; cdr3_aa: CASSSRGDGYTF; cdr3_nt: TGTGCCAGCAGCTCACGGGGAGACGGCTACACCTTC
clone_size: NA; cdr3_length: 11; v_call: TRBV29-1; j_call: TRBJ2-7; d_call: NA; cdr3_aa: CSVGTAYEQYF; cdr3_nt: TGCAGCGTTGGGACAGCCTACGAGCAGTACTTC
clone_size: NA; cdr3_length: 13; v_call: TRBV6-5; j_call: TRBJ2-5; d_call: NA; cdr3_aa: CASTLGGSETQYF; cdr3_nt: TGTGCCAGCACCCTGGGGGGATCAGAGACCCAGTACTTC
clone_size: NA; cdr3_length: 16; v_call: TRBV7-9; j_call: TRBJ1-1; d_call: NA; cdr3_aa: CASSPSQPPMNTEAFF; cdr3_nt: TGTGCCAGCAGCCCTTCACAGCCTCCTATGAACACTGAAGCTTTCTTT
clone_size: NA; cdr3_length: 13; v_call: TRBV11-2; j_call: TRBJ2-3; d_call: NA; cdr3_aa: CASSLANTDTQYF; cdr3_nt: TGTGCCAGCAGCTTAGCCAACACAGATACGCAGTATTTT
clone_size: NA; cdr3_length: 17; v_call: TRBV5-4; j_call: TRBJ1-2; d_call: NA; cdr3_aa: CASSLDLQGRTYYGYTF; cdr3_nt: TGTGCCAGCAGTTTGGACCTTCAGGGTAGGACATACTATGGCTACACCTTC
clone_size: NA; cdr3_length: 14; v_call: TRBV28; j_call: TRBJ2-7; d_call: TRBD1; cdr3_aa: CASSLQGVIYEQYF; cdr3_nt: TGTGCCAGCAGTTTACAGGGGGTAATATACGAGCAGTACTTC
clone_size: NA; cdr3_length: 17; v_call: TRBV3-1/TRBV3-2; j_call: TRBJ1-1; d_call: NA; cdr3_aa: CASSRVRATRPNTEAFF; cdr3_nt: TGTGCCAGCAGCCGCGTCAGGGCAACGCGCCCGAACACTGAAGCTTTCTTT
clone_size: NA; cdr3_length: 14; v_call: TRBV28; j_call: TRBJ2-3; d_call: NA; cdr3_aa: CASSFVTRTDTQYF; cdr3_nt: TGTGCCAGCAGTTTTGTAACTCGCACAGATACGCAGTATTTT
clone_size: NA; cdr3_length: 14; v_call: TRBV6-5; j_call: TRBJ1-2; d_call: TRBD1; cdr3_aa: CASSYMGQGYGYTF; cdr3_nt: TGTGCCAGCAGTTACATGGGACAGGGATATGGCTACACCTTC
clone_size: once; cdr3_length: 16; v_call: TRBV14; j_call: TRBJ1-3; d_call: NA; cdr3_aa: CASSQDFPGQGNTIYF; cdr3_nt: TGTGCCAGCAGCCAAGATTTTCCAGGGCAAGGAAACACCATATATTTT
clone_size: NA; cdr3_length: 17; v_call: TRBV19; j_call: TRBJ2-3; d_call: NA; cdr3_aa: CASSQPGSVTSTDTQYF; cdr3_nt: TGTGCCAGTAGTCAGCCGGGAAGCGTCACAAGCACAGATACGCAGTATTTT
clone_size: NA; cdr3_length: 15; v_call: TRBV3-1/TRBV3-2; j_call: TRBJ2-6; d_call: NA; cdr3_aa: CASSRRAAGANVLTF; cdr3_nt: TGTGCCAGCTCTCGCAGGGCCGCTGGGGCCAACGTCCTGACTTTC
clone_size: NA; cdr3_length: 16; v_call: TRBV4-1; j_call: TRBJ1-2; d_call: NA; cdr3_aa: CASSQPTGQANYGYTF; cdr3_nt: TGCGCCAGCAGCCAACCCACAGGGCAAGCTAACTATGGCTACACCTTC
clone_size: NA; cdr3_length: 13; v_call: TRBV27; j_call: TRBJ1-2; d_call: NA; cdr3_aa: CASSLSGDYGYTF; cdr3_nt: TGTGCCAGCAGTTTATCAGGGGACTATGGCTACACCTTC
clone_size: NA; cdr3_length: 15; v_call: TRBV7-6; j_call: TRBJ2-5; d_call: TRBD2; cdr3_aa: CASSFDQTSGETQYF; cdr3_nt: TGTGCCAGCAGCTTCGACCAGACTAGCGGGGAGACCCAGTACTTC
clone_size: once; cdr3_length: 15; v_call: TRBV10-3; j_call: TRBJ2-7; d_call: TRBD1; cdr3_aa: CAISDTPTGKNEQYF; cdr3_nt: TGTGCCATCAGCGATACACCGACAGGGAAGAACGAGCAGTACTTC
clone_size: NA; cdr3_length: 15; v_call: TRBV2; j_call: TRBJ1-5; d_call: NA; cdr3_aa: CASSGTAYSNQPQHF; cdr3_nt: TGTGCCAGCAGTGGGACAGCTTATAGCAATCAGCCCCAGCATTTT
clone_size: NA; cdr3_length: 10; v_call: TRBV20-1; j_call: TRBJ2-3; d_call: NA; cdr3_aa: CSTPGDTQYF; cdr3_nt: TGCAGTACGCCGGGGGATACGCAGTATTTT
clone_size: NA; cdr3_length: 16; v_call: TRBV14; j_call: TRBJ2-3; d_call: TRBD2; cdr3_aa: CASSQWTSGGTDTQYF; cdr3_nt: TGTGCCAGCAGCCAATGGACTAGCGGGGGAACAGATACGCAGTATTTT
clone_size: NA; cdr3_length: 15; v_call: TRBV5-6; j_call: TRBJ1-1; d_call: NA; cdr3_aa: CASSLVPAGGTEAFF; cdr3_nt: TGTGCCAGCAGCTTGGTCCCAGCCGGAGGGACTGAAGCTTTCTTT
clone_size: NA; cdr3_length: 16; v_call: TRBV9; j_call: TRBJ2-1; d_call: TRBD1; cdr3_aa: CASSVVGQGARNEQFF; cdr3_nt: TGTGCCAGCAGCGTAGTAGGGCAGGGGGCGAGGAATGAGCAGTTCTTC
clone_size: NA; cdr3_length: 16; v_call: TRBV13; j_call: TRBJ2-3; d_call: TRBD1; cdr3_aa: CASSGSPDRGVDTQYF; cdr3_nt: TGTGCCAGCAGCGGCTCCCCAGACAGGGGGGTAGATACGCAGTATTTT
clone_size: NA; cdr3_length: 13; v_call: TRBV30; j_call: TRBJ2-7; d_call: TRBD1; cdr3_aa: CAWKGDRVDEQYF; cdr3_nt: TGTGCCTGGAAAGGTGACAGGGTCGACGAGCAGTACTTC
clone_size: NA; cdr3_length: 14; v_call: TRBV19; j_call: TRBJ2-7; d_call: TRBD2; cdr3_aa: CASKTSGGAYEQYF; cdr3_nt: TGTGCCAGTAAAACTAGCGGGGGGGCCTACGAGCAGTACTTC
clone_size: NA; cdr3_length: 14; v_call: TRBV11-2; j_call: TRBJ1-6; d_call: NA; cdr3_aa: CASSLQGGNSPLHF; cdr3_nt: TGTGCCAGCAGCTTACAAGGCGGAAATTCACCCCTCCACTTT
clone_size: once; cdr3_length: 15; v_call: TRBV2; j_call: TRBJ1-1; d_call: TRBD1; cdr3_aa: CANSDRGLGSTEAFF; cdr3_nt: TGTGCCAATTCCGACAGGGGGCTAGGTAGCACTGAAGCTTTCTTT
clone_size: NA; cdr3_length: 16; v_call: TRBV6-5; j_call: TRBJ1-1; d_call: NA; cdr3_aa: CASSYGSTTMNTEAFF; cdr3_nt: TGTGCCAGCAGTTACGGCAGTACAACCATGAACACTGAAGCTTTCTTT
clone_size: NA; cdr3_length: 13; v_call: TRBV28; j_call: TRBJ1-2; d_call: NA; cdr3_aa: CASFHGVPNGYTF; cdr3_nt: TGTGCCAGCTTCCACGGGGTTCCTAATGGCTACACCTTC
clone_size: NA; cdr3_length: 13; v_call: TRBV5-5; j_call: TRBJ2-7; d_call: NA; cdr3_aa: CASSLGSSYEQYF; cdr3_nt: TGTGCCAGCAGCTTGGGGAGCTCCTACGAGCAGTACTTC
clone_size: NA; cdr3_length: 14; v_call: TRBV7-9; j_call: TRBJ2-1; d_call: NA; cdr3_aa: CASFDTPGLGEQFF; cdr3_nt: TGTGCCAGCTTCGACACCCCGGGATTAGGTGAGCAGTTCTTC
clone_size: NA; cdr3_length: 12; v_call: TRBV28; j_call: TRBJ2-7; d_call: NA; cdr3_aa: CASRDRTYEQYF; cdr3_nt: TGTGCCAGCAGGGACAGAACCTACGAGCAGTACTTC
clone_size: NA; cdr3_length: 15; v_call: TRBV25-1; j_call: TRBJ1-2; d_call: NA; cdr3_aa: CASSDPSGAPYGYTF; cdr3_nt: TGTGCCAGCAGTGACCCCTCAGGGGCACCCTATGGCTACACCTTC
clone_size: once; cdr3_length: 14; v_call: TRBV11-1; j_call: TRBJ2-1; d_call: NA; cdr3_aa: CASSLNPGSNEQFF; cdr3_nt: TGTGCCAGCAGCTTAAATCCCGGGTCCAATGAGCAGTTCTTC
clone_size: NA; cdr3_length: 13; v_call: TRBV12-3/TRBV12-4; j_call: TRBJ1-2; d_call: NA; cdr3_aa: CASNTWGGYGYTF; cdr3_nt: TGTGCCAGCAACACATGGGGGGGGTATGGCTACACCTTC
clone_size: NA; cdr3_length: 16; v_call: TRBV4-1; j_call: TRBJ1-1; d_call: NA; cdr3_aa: CASSQSATGLNTEAFF; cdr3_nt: TGCGCCAGCAGCCAAAGTGCGACAGGTCTGAACACTGAAGCTTTCTTT
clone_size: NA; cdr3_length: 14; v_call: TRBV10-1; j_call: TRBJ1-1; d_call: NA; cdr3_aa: CASRIDGQSTEAFF; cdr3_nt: TGCGCCAGCAGGATTGACGGACAGTCCACTGAAGCTTTCTTT
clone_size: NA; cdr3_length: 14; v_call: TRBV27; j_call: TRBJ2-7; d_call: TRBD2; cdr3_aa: CASSEGTTPYEQYF; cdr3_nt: TGTGCCAGCAGTGAAGGGACTACCCCCTACGAGCAGTACTTC
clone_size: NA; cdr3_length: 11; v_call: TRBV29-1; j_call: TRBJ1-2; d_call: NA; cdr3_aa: CSVGETGGHTF; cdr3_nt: TGCAGCGTTGGAGAGACTGGAGGCCACACCTTC